The 8 T cell receptor beta chains listed next were all sequenced from one sample in a study of shared clonotypes between healthy human individuals (dated by TCRdb to 2019 to 2021). The library came from the immunoSEQ multiplex PCR assay. TCRdb provides this immuneACCESS table in a form limited to in-frame rearrangements. Some clones are lacking; in checked studies, under half of them reflect an unresolved V gene, and why the rest are absent is not known. The sample table lists some 2 million clones, just under 95% of them with a count of one. The ten largest clones represent 0.95% to 1.5% of the sample. CD8 naive samples were obtained by positive selection for CCR7 among CD45RO-negative cells, yielding a CD45RA+CCR7+ population from which TemRA cells were excluded. Sequencing used naive CD8+ T cells sorted from blood. The label giving this sample's cell subset or site can be read as: CD45RA+CCR7+. All receptors derive from a man in his late teens or twenties in good health.

This sequence joins TRBV28 and TRBJ2-1, with a possible D match to TRBD2 (7 bases). CDR1 and CDR2 (germline): MDHEN, SYDVKM. The CDR3 extends over 16 amino acids. V dropped 1 base and J dropped 8 bases, with 18 bases sitting between them. For the CDR3, the DNA is TGTGCCAGCAGTTTATATCTGGGGGGGCCACCGGATGAGCAGTTCTTC. This sequence encodes CASSLYLGGPPDEQFF.

The gene calls are TRBV9 and TRBJ2-5, with 7 bases matching TRBD1. Germline V CDR1 and CDR2: SGDLS, YYNGEE. The CDR3 has 15 amino acids. V lost 3 bases and J lost 1; bases outside the gene matches: 6. The CDR3 nucleotides are TGTGCCAGCAGCGACCCCGGGACAGCCCAAGAGACCCAGTACTTC. Translated, it gives CASSDPGTAQETQYF.

The V gene is TRBV9, the J gene TRBJ1-2; no definite D call. The V end was cut by 3 bases, the J end by 7 bases, with 13 bases between. CDR1 and CDR2 (germline): SGDLS, YYNGEE. The CDR3 is 13 amino acids. The CDR3 sequence is CASSGTGNGGYTF. The CDR3 bases are TGTGCCAGCAGCGGTACCGGGAACGGTGGCTACACCTTC.

This rearrangement joins TRBV18 to TRBJ2-3; 7 bases agree with TRBD2. Trimming cost V 3 bases and J 6 bases; bases outside gene matches: 18. Germline CDR1 reads KGHSH; CDR2 reads LQKENI. The CDR3 runs to 18 residues. CDR3 DNA: TGTGCCAGCTCACCTGATCCCCAGCCGGTGGGGGGGTGGGATACGCAGTATTTT. Its protein is CASSPDPQPVGGWDTQYF.

J is TRBJ2-3 and V is TRBV7-9, with 8 bases lining up with TRBD1. Germline CDR1 is SEHNR and CDR2 is FQNEAQ (reference sequence). V trimming: 3 bases; J trimming: 4 bases; junction bases outside the gene matches: 15. This CDR3 comprises 18 residues. CDR3 sequence (DNA): TGTGCCAGCAGCTTTTTCGGGGTTCAGGGGGCAATCTCAGATACGCAGTATTTT. It yields the protein CASSFFGVQGAISDTQYF.

As regards this clone: At one end the junction does not follow the germline gene, possibly because of a read error. This rearrangement joins TRBV7-7 to TRBJ2-5; TRBD2 matches 11 bases. CDR3 size: 15 residues. Germline values: CDR1 SSHAT, CDR2 FNYEAQ (reference sequence). The CDR3 nucleotides read TGTGCTAGCAGCTTAGAACTAGCGGGAGTGGAGACCCAGTACTTC. Amino acid sequence: CASSLELAGVETQYF.

This chain joins TRBV5-1 and TRBJ2-7; D gene uncertain. Germline V gene data show CDR1 as SGHRS and CDR2 as YFSETQ. This CDR3 has 11 amino acids. V lost 1 base and J lost 6, with 5 bases in between. DNA of the CDR3: TGCGCCAGCAGCTTGTTTGGCGAGCAGTACTTC. Amino acid sequence: CASSLFGEQYF.

V gene TRBV12-5 combines with J gene TRBJ1-2; 9 positions match TRBD1. The CDR3 spans 15 residues. V was pared by 1 base and J by 5 bases, with 5 bases of the junction left unmatched. CDR1 is LGHNT and CDR2 is FRNRAP in the germline V gene. The CDR3 here is CASGLAQQGAYGYTF. CDR3 coding DNA: TGTGCTAGTGGTTTGGCCCAACAGGGGGCTTATGGCTACACCTTC. The whole variable domain, filled in from reference TRBV12-5 and TRBJ1-2, reads DARVTQTPRHKVTEMGQEVTMRCQPILGHNTVFWYRQTMMQGLELLAYFRNRAPLDDSGMPKDRFSAEMPDATLATLKIQPSEPRDSAVYFCASGLAQQGAYGYTFGSGTRLTVV.